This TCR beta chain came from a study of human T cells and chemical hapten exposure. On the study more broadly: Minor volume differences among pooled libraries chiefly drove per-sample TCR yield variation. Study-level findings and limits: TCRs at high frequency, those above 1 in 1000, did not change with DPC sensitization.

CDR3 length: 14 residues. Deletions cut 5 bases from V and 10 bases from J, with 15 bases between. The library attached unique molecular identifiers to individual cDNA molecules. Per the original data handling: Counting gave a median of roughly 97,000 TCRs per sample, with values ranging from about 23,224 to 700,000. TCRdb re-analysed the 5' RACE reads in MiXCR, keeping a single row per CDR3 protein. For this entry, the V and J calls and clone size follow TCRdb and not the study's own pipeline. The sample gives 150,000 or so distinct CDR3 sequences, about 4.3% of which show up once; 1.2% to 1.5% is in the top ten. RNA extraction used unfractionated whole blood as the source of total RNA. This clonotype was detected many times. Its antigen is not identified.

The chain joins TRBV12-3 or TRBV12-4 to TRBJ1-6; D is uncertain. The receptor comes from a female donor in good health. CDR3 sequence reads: CASSPGRPGSPLHF. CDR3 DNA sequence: TGTGCCAGCAGTCCCGGACGGCCCGGGTCACCCCTCCACTTT.